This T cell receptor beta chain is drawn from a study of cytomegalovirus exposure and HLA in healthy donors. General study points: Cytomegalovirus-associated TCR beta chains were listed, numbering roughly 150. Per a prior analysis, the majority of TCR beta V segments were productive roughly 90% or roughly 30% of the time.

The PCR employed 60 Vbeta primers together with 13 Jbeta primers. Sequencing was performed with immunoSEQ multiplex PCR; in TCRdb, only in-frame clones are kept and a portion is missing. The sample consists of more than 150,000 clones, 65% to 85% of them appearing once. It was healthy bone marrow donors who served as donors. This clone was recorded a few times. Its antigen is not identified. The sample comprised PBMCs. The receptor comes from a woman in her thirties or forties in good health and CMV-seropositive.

CDR3 sequence (DNA): TGTGCCAGCAGCCATCTTACGCCTTTGCAGGGGGCCCTCTATGGCTACACCTTC. Amino acid sequence: CASSHLTPLQGALYGYTF. This chain joins TRBV7-8 and TRBJ1-2; 8 nucleotides agree with TRBD1. Germline V gene sequence: CDR1 SGHVS, CDR2 FQNEAQ. Trimming cost V 5 bases and J 4 bases; bases outside gene matches: 18. This CDR3 region has 18 residues.